The rows below give T cell receptor beta chains drawn from one sample of a study of shared clonotypes between healthy human individuals. Here immunoSEQ multiplex PCR was the method, and the copy in TCRdb shows in-frame clones only, minus some. The table records millions of clones, approximately 95% of them present only once. The sequenced sample was naive CD4+ T cells sorted from blood. The receptors here all came from a man younger than 35 in good health. Both conserved end residues are part of each CDR3. D genes are given only for firm matches. Size is omitted from some rows. Given values are once, few, many or a class for expanded clones.

clone_size j_call v_call d_call cdr3_aa cdr3_nt
- TRBJ1-2 TRBV6-4 - CASSDNRVGGYTF TGTGCCAGCAGTGATAACAGGGTGGGCGGCTACACCTTC
- TRBJ2-2 TRBV18 - CASSPGTGNTGELFF TGTGCCAGCTCACCCGGGACCGGGAACACCGGGGAGCTGTTTTTT
- TRBJ2-7 TRBV5-1 - CASSGGEIHEQYF TGCGCCAGCAGCGGGGGTGAGATCCACGAGCAGTACTTC
- TRBJ2-2 TRBV5-1 TRBD2 CASATSGGLNTGELFF TGCGCCAGCGCGACTAGCGGGGGCCTGAACACCGGGGAGCTGTTTTTT
- TRBJ2-5 TRBV5-1 - CASSPQLEQETQYF TGCGCCAGCAGCCCCCAGCTAGAGCAAGAGACCCAGTACTTC
- TRBJ1-4 TRBV6-1 - CATGRLAELFF TGTGCCACAGGCAGGCTCGCAGAACTGTTTTTT
- TRBJ2-5 TRBV6-1 TRBD1 CASMTGILETQYF TGTGCCAGTATGACAGGGATTTTGGAGACCCAGTACTTC
- TRBJ2-7 TRBV11-2 - CASSLDGKASYEQYF TGTGCCAGCAGCTTAGACGGCAAAGCTTCCTACGAGCAGTACTTC
- TRBJ1-2 TRBV7-9 - CASSTTGHGPDGYTF TGTGCCAGCAGCACAACGGGACACGGACCTGATGGCTACACCTTC
- TRBJ1-2 TRBV5-4 TRBD1 CASSLDREGYTF TGTGCCAGCAGCCTCGACAGGGAGGGCTACACCTTC
- TRBJ2-1 TRBV5-6 - CASSQGPWTAYIQSEQFF TGTGCCAGCAGCCAGGGACCCTGGACCGCCTATATTCAAAGCGAGCAGTTCTTC
- TRBJ1-6 TRBV6-1 TRBD1 CASSGPGGSSYNSPLHF TGTGCCAGCAGTGGACCAGGGGGAAGCTCCTATAATTCACCCCTCCACTTT
once TRBJ2-5 TRBV10-3 - CATRGGIGETQYF TGTGCCACCAGAGGGGGTATTGGAGAGACCCAGTACTTC
- TRBJ2-3 TRBV7-9 - CASSLDGSATDTQYF TGTGCCAGCAGCTTAGATGGGTCCGCCACAGATACGCAGTATTTT
- TRBJ2-4 TRBV6-5 - CASSRSGENIQYF TGTGCCAGCAGTAGATCCGGGGAGAACATTCAGTACTTC
- TRBJ2-7 TRBV2 - CASSANSGPYEQYF TGTGCCAGCAGCGCAAATTCCGGGCCCTACGAGCAGTACTTC
few TRBJ2-2 TRBV19 - CASSMATNTGELFF TGTGCCAGTAGTATGGCTACGAACACCGGGGAGCTGTTTTTT
- TRBJ2-7 TRBV2 TRBD1 CASTPDRSLSSYEQYF TGTGCCAGCACTCCGGACAGGTCGCTCTCCTCCTACGAGCAGTACTTC
- TRBJ1-6 TRBV7-9 TRBD1 CASSIVRGGGYNSPLHF TGTGCCAGCAGCATTGTCAGGGGGGGTGGGTATAATTCACCCCTCCACTTT
once TRBJ1-1 TRBV10-3 - CAISWNTEAFF TGTGCCATCAGTTGGAACACTGAAGCTTTCTTT
- TRBJ1-1 TRBV6-1 - CASRKTGNTEAFF TGTGCCAGCAGAAAGACAGGGAACACTGAAGCTTTCTTT
- TRBJ2-2 TRBV19 TRBD2 CASRATSEVGELFF TGTGCCAGTAGGGCGACTAGCGAGGTCGGGGAGCTGTTTTTT
once TRBJ1-2 TRBV2 - CASSEEVNYGYTF TGTGCCAGCAGTGAGGAGGTAAACTATGGCTACACCTTC
once TRBJ2-7 TRBV30 - CAWREDSSYEQYF TGTGCCTGGAGAGAGGACAGCTCCTACGAGCAGTACTTC
- TRBJ1-6 TRBV7-8 - CASSSPQLSSYNSPLHF TGTGCCAGCAGCTCACCCCAGCTGAGCTCCTATAATTCACCCCTCCACTTT
- TRBJ1-2 TRBV6-5 - CASRRPGFIGGYTF TGTGCCAGCAGAAGACCAGGGTTTATCGGGGGCTACACCTTC
- TRBJ1-1 TRBV7-9 - CASSRGLAAFF TGTGCCAGCAGCCGGGGTCTGGCAGCTTTCTTT
- TRBJ2-2 TRBV9 TRBD2 CASTRLAGEGGELFF TGTGCCAGCACCCGACTAGCGGGAGAGGGCGGGGAGCTGTTTTTT
- TRBJ2-3 TRBV5-8 TRBD1 CASSLLRQGRTDTQYF TGTGCCAGCAGCTTGCTAAGACAGGGACGCACAGATACGCAGTATTTT
few TRBJ2-3 TRBV9 - CASSAPADTQYF TGTGCCAGCAGCGCCCCCGCAGATACGCAGTATTTT
- TRBJ2-3 TRBV7-3 TRBD2 CASSLNSGGTDTQYF TGTGCCAGCAGCTTAAATAGCGGGGGCACAGATACGCAGTATTTT
- TRBJ2-5 TRBV5-1 - CASSLGGPKYQETQYF TGCGCCAGCAGCTTGGGCGGGCCCAAGTACCAAGAGACCCAGTACTTC
- TRBJ2-7 TRBV4-1 - CASSQDVAKSYEQYF TGCGCCAGCAGCCAAGATGTCGCTAAGTCCTACGAGCAGTACTTC
- TRBJ2-2 TRBV2 - CASRLSSAGELFF TGTGCCAGCAGACTTAGTAGCGCCGGGGAGCTGTTTTTT
once TRBJ1-2 TRBV5-1 TRBD1 CASSPNGQAVTNYGYTF TGCGCCAGCAGCCCGAACGGACAGGCTGTAACTAACTATGGCTACACCTTC
- TRBJ1-3 TRBV5-1 - CASSLGQGAGNTIYF TGCGCCAGCAGCTTGGGGCAGGGAGCTGGAAACACCATATATTTT
- TRBJ2-1 TRBV19 TRBD2 CASRRTSGGYNEQFF TGTGCCAGTAGACGGACTAGCGGGGGCTACAATGAGCAGTTCTTC
- TRBJ2-6 TRBV27 TRBD1 CASSRDRDGANVLTF TGTGCCAGCAGTCGGGACAGGGACGGGGCCAACGTCCTGACTTTC
- TRBJ1-3 TRBV6-5 - CASSYSLGNTIYF TGTGCCAGCAGTTACTCTTTAGGGAACACCATATATTTT
- TRBJ2-7 TRBV2 TRBD1 CASSADRAGSYEQYF TGTGCCAGCAGCGCCGACAGGGCAGGCTCCTACGAGCAGTACTTC
- TRBJ1-3 TRBV7-2 TRBD1 CASSLDGTGGRTIYF TGTGCCAGCAGCTTAGATGGGACAGGGGGCCGGACCATATATTTT
- TRBJ1-1 TRBV6-5 TRBD1 CASSYSTGGEAFF TGTGCCAGCAGTTACTCAACAGGGGGCGAAGCTTTCTTT
- TRBJ2-5 TRBV5-4 - CASSLRGGEETQYF TGTGCCAGCAGCTTGAGGGGGGGCGAGGAGACCCAGTACTTC
once TRBJ2-7 TRBV19 TRBD2 CASSISGGTYEQYF TGTGCCAGTAGTATTAGCGGGGGGACCTACGAGCAGTACTTC
- TRBJ2-5 TRBV6-5 - CASSPLVAGSKDQYF TGTGCCAGCAGTCCCCTAGTTGCGGGTTCGAAGGACCAGTACTTC
- TRBJ1-6 TRBV27 TRBD1 CASRAPGTGGSPLHF TGTGCCAGCAGAGCGCCCGGGACAGGGGGTTCACCCCTCCACTTT
- TRBJ2-2 TRBV7-2 - CASRKDSNTGELFF TGTGCCAGCAGGAAAGACTCGAACACCGGGGAGCTGTTTTTT
- TRBJ2-7 TRBV6-7 - CASSLYEQYF TGTGCCAGCAGCCTCTACGAGCAGTACTTC
- TRBJ2-5 TRBV6-1 TRBD1 CASRRQGAETQYF TGTGCCAGCAGGCGACAGGGGGCGGAGACCCAGTACTTC
- TRBJ1-2 TRBV30 - CAWTRFNYGYTF TGTGCCTGGACCAGATTTAACTATGGCTACACCTTC
- TRBJ2-5 TRBV6-7 - CASSYPPGGVGETQYF TGTGCCAGCAGTTACCCCCCGGGTGGGGTGGGTGAGACCCAGTACTTC
- TRBJ1-6 TRBV7-3 - CASSLTAGSPLHF TGTGCCAGCAGCTTAACGGCGGGTTCACCCCTCCACTTT
- TRBJ2-7 TRBV7-9 - CASSSTDYEQYF TGTGCCAGCAGCTCGACCGACTACGAGCAGTACTTC
- TRBJ2-3 TRBV28 - CASSFSGAGDTQYF TGTGCCAGCAGTTTTTCGGGGGCGGGAGATACGCAGTATTTT
- TRBJ1-5 TRBV2 - CASRLSTGIPQPQHF TGTGCCAGCAGACTTTCAACAGGGATCCCTCAGCCCCAGCATTTT
- TRBJ1-1 TRBV6-6 - CASSYPTNTEAFF TGTGCCAGCAGTTACCCGACGAACACTGAAGCTTTCTTT
- TRBJ2-5 TRBV5-6 TRBD1 CASSGKGADRETQYF TGTGCCAGCAGCGGCAAGGGGGCGGATAGGGAGACCCAGTACTTC
- TRBJ1-6 TRBV19 - CATTRVGDYNSPLHF TGTGCCACAACCCGCGTCGGGGATTATAATTCACCCCTCCACTTT
- TRBJ1-5 TRBV5-6 - CASFPGGENQPQHF TGTGCCAGCTTCCCGGGGGGAGAAAATCAGCCCCAGCATTTT
- TRBJ2-2 TRBV7-2 TRBD2 CASSPGTRVGGELFF TGTGCCAGCAGCCCCGGGACTAGGGTTGGCGGGGAGCTGTTTTTT